Each of the 5 T cell receptor beta chains below was sequenced from the same sample in a study of T cell repertoires in cytomegalovirus infection. TCRdb re-analysed the reads in MiXCR, keeping a single row per CDR3 protein. The sample lists about 740,000 distinct CDR3 sequences, under 40% seen once, with under 3.5% in the top ten. Sequencing input: PBMCs. Source of these receptors: a human donor in good health (CMV status not recorded). Some clones in this sample may be carry-over from other donors' samples.

This sequence joins TRBV18 and TRBJ1-5, with a tentative D call TRBD1 (5 bases). The CDR3 sequence is 13 residues long. V lost 3 bases and J lost 7, with 10 bases in between. Germline CDR1 and CDR2: KGHSH and LQKENI. The CDR3 DNA reads as TGTGCCAGCTCACCGGACATGGTCCAGCCCCAGCATTTT. It translates to CASSPDMVQPQHF.

There are many counts of this clonotype. The chain recombines TRBV6-1 with TRBJ1-5; D gene uncertain. Trimming took off 7 bases at V and 0 bases at J, with 19 bases between the two ends. The length of the CDR3 is 17 residues. From germline, CDR1 is MNHNS and CDR2 SASEGT. CDR3 sequence (DNA): TGTGCCAGCACCCTCGGTGCGGACCTATATAGCAATCAGCCCCAGCATTTT. This encodes CASTLGADLYSNQPQHF.

This clonotype was counted ten times or more. V gene TRBV7-2 combines with J gene TRBJ1-1; unclear D gene. This CDR3 has 17 residues. V gave up 2 bases and J gave up 1 base, with 17 bases separating them. The V gene's germline CDR1 is SGHTA and CDR2 FQGNSA. In DNA, the CDR3 is TGTGCCAGCAGCTTAAGCCCCGTCCCGCGAGCGAACACTGAAGCTTTCTTT. This sequence encodes CASSLSPVPRANTEAFF.

The V call is TRBV7-3, the J call TRBJ2-3; the match to TRBD2 covers 11 bases. Per germline, CDR1 SGHTA and CDR2 FQGTGA. With 5 bases clipped from V and 0 bases from J, the junction kept 10 bases outside the gene matches. CDR3 length: 18 residues. The CDR3 spells CASSLTSGGTSSTDTQYF. CDR3 nucleotide sequence: TGTGCCAGCAGCCTTACTAGCGGGGGCACTTCTAGCACAGATACGCAGTATTTT.

This clonotype appeared a few times. This chain connects TRBV12-3 or TRBV12-4 to TRBJ2-1; 11 nucleotides line up with TRBD2. Germline trimming cut 2 bases from V and 9 bases from J; bases unmatched to any gene: 6. The CDR3 covers 15 residues. DNA of the CDR3: TGTGCCAGCAGTTTATCGGTACTAGCGGGAGTTGAGCAGTTCTTC. As protein: CASSLSVLAGVEQFF.